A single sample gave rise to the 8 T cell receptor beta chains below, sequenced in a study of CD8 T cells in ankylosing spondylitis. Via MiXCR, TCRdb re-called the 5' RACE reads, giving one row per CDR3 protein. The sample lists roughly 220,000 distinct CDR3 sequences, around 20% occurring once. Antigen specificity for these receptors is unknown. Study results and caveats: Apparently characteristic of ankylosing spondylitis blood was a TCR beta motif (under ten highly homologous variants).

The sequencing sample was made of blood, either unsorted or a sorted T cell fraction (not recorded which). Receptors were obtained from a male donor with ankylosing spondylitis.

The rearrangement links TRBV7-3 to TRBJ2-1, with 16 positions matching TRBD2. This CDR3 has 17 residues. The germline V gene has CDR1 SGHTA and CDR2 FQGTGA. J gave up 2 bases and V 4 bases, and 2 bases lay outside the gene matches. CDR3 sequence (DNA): TGTGCCAGCAGCTCGGGACTAGCGGGAGGGGCCTACAATGAGCAGTTCTTC. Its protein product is CASSSGLAGGAYNEQFF.

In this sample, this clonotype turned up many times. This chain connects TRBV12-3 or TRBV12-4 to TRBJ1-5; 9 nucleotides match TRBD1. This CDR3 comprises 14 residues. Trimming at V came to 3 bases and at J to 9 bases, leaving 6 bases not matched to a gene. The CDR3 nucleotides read TGTGCCAGCAGTTTGACAGGGGGTCTTAGGCCCCAGCATTTT. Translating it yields CASSLTGGLRPQHF.

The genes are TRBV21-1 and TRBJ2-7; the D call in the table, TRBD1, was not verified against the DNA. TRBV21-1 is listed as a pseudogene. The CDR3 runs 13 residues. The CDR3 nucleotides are TGTGCCAGCAGCAGCAACAGGGGCTACGAGCAGTACTTC. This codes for CASSSNRGYEQYF.

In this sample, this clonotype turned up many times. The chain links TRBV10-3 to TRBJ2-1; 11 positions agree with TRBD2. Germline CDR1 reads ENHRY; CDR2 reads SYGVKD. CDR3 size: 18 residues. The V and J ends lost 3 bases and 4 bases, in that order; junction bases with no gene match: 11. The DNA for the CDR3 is TGTGCCATCAGTGACCCGGACCCGGGACTAGCGGTATACAATGAGCAGTTCTTC. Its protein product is CAISDPDPGLAVYNEQFF.

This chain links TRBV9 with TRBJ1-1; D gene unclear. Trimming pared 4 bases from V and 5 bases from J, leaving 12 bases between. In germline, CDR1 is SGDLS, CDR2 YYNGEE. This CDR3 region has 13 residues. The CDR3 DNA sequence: TGTGCCAGCAGCTTTCGAACCGGGACTGAAGCTTTCTTT. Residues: CASSFRTGTEAFF.

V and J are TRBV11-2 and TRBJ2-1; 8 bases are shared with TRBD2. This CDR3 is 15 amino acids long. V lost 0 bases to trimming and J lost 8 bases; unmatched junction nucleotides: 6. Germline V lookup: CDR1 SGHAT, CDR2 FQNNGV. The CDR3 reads CASSLDTGGSDEQFF. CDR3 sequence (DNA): TGTGCCAGCAGCTTAGATACGGGAGGGTCCGATGAGCAGTTCTTC.

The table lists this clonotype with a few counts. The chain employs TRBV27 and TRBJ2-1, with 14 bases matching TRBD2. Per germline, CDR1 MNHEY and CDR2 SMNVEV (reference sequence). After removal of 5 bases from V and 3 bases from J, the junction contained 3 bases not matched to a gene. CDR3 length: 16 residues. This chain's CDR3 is CASSHGTSGSYNEQFF. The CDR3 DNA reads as TGTGCCAGCAGTCACGGGACTAGCGGGAGCTACAATGAGCAGTTCTTC.

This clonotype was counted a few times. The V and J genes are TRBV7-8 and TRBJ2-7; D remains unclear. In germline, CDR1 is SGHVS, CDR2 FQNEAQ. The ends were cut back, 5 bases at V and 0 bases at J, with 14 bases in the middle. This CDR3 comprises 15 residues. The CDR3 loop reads CASSPTVTRSYEQYF. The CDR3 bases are TGTGCCAGCAGCCCTACAGTTACCCGCTCCTACGAGCAGTACTTC.